Listed below are T cell receptor beta chains from one sample, sequenced in a study of PD-1 blockade in mismatch repair-deficient tumors. Clones were read by immunoSEQ multiplex PCR, and TCRdb kept only the in-frame ones, dropping some. The sample includes approximately 50,000 clones, 78% seen only once; the top ten take around 3.2%. Sequencing was performed on peripheral blood, taken 4 weeks after starting pembrolizumab. The receptors were sampled from an adult with mismatch repair-deficient cancer. The CDR3 runs from the conserved cysteine through the conserved F or W. D genes are given only for firm matches.

D: NA; V: TRBV19; J: TRBJ1-5; CDR3: CASNRGRGQPQHF
D: TRBD2; V: TRBV18; J: TRBJ2-5; CDR3: CASSPLAGGQETQYF
D: NA; V: TRBV29-1; J: TRBJ2-1; CDR3: CSVESGSGESYNEQFF
D: NA; V: TRBV7-9; J: TRBJ2-2; CDR3: CASARTANTGELFF
D: NA; V: TRBV12-2; J: TRBJ2-7; CDR3: CASRLARGQSYEQYF
D: NA; V: TRBV12-5; J: TRBJ2-1; CDR3: CASGFRIGGSYNEQFF
D: TRBD2; V: TRBV12-5; J: TRBJ2-1; CDR3: CASGWESGSSYNEQFF
D: NA; V: TRBV10-3; J: TRBJ2-6; CDR3: CAISESRDSGANVLTF
D: TRBD2; V: TRBV4-3; J: TRBJ2-3; CDR3: CASSQDWIAGGRDTQYF
D: NA; V: TRBV9; J: TRBJ1-2; CDR3: CASTHAPTGGYTF
D: TRBD1; V: TRBV9; J: TRBJ2-4; CDR3: CASSAFPGQGTKNIQYF
D: NA; V: TRBV7-9; J: TRBJ1-5; CDR3: CASSPLGSSGQPQHF
D: NA; V: TRBV7-8; J: TRBJ2-1; CDR3: CASSAATLGVSYNEQFF
D: TRBD1; V: TRBV28; J: TRBJ2-4; CDR3: CASSFTGGAFGGGGKNIQYF
D: NA; V: TRBV19; J: TRBJ2-5; CDR3: CASGRQSGETQYF
D: NA; V: TRBV27; J: TRBJ2-6; CDR3: CAGGPAGANVLTF
D: NA; V: TRBV20-1; J: TRBJ2-5; CDR3: CSADVGETQYF
D: TRBD2; V: TRBV27; J: TRBJ2-1; CDR3: CASSLRGRDEQFF
D: NA; V: TRBV5-1; J: TRBJ2-2; CDR3: CASSWSEGDTGELFF
D: TRBD1; V: TRBV7-2; J: TRBJ1-5; CDR3: CASSVTGTGPLNQPQHF
D: NA; V: TRBV5-1; J: TRBJ2-1; CDR3: CASSLALGGRDEQFF
D: TRBD2; V: TRBV7-2; J: TRBJ2-7; CDR3: CASSLVGLESYEQYF
D: TRBD1; V: TRBV5-5; J: TRBJ2-7; CDR3: CASSLEGTGMAEQYF
D: NA; V: TRBV5-4; J: TRBJ1-1; CDR3: CASSFDSNTEAFF
D: NA; V: TRBV27; J: TRBJ2-7; CDR3: CASSLSPTYEQYF
D: TRBD1; V: TRBV6-4; J: TRBJ2-7; CDR3: CASSSRGQKNYEQYF
D: NA; V: TRBV11-3; J: TRBJ2-7; CDR3: CASSSDLDHYEQYF
D: NA; V: TRBV19; J: TRBJ2-5; CDR3: CASGEGGEETQYF
D: NA; V: TRBV19; J: TRBJ1-5; CDR3: CASSILFTGNQPQHF
D: TRBD1; V: TRBV5-1; J: NA; CDR3: CASSSTGNSYEQYF
D: NA; V: TRBV6-5; J: TRBJ1-1; CDR3: CASSYSRDGANTEAFF
D: TRBD1; V: TRBV28; J: TRBJ1-2; CDR3: CASNLQGAQGYTF
D: TRBD1; V: TRBV5-4; J: TRBJ2-1; CDR3: CASSTGQGEDEQFF
D: NA; V: TRBV18; J: TRBJ1-1; CDR3: CASSPQAGTMNTEAFF
D: TRBD1; V: TRBV19; J: TRBJ1-2; CDR3: CASSTGQGLNYGYTF
D: NA; V: TRBV4-1; J: TRBJ2-7; CDR3: CASSQEGWDGVYEQYF
D: TRBD2; V: TRBV27; J: TRBJ2-3; CDR3: CASSLAGGADTQYF
D: NA; V: TRBV7-9; J: TRBJ1-2; CDR3: CASSPPAGEGYTF
D: TRBD1; V: TRBV9; J: TRBJ1-2; CDR3: CASSGYTGGKGYGYTF
D: NA; V: TRBV4-2; J: TRBJ2-5; CDR3: CASSQGNQGQGETQYF
D: NA; V: TRBV15; J: TRBJ2-5; CDR3: CATSRGGGETQYF
D: NA; V: TRBV19; J: TRBJ2-3; CDR3: CASSIEERTQYF
D: NA; V: TRBV11-2; J: TRBJ1-3; CDR3: CASSLQADHSGNTIYF
D: NA; V: TRBV5-4; J: TRBJ2-3; CDR3: CASSLRARQTTDTQYF
D: NA; V: TRBV29-1; J: TRBJ2-1; CDR3: CSAERGREWSEQFF
D: NA; V: TRBV2; J: TRBJ1-2; CDR3: CASIRVPRSYGYTF
D: NA; V: TRBV19; J: TRBJ1-1; CDR3: CASSISDSTEAFF
D: TRBD2; V: TRBV27; J: TRBJ2-3; CDR3: CASSLRTSADTQYF
D: NA; V: TRBV4-2; J: TRBJ2-7; CDR3: CASSQEGWDHPYEQYF
D: NA; V: TRBV19; J: TRBJ2-5; CDR3: CASTKSLLSGETQYF
D: NA; V: TRBV18; J: TRBJ1-3; CDR3: CASSPIQSGNTIYF
D: NA; V: TRBV7-2; J: TRBJ1-5; CDR3: CASSLQTGPRQPQHF
D: NA; V: TRBV10-3; J: TRBJ1-2; CDR3: CAISDPSDRKVYGYTF
D: NA; V: TRBV5-1; J: TRBJ2-7; CDR3: CASSLSGIEDEQYF
D: NA; V: TRBV11-3; J: TRBJ2-2; CDR3: CASSPGDIAGELFF
D: NA; V: TRBV19; J: TRBJ2-2; CDR3: CASSFGGNTGELFF
D: TRBD2; V: TRBV18; J: TRBJ2-1; CDR3: CASSLGTSGRNEQFF
D: TRBD2; V: TRBV10-2; J: TRBJ2-1; CDR3: CASRPGLAGGNEQFF
D: NA; V: TRBV7-3; J: TRBJ1-2; CDR3: CASSLSAGAGVYTF